This TCR beta chain emerged from a study of OX40 agonist ivuxolimab in advanced cancers. TCRdb's table, derived via immunoSEQ multiplex PCR, lists solely in-frame clones and lacks some. The table has tens of thousands of clones, about 82% seen once. The CDR3 spans 11 residues. Per germline, CDR1 SGHNT and CDR2 YENEEA. The V end was cut by 3 bases, the J end by 6 bases, with 6 bases between. The receptor was isolated from an adult with an advanced solid tumor such as melanoma, head and neck, liver or kidney cancer. This chain connects TRBV11-3 to TRBJ2-7, with D tentatively TRBD2 (5 bases). Sequences were derived from CD4+ or CD8+ T cells sorted from blood, sampled in a trial of the OX40 agonist ivuxolimab. The CDR3 loop is CASSFGGEQYF. CDR3 nucleotide sequence: TGTGCCAGCAGCTTTGGAGGCGAGCAGTACTTC.